This record concerns one T cell receptor (beta chain) sequence. Its antigen is unidentified. The sample comes from a study of cytomegalovirus exposure and HLA in healthy donors. Broader study findings: Confirmation in vitro established that a few CMV-associated chains were specific for CMV antigens. It was reported that the classifier diagnosed cytomegalovirus status with high specificity and sensitivity in both the original and validation cohorts.

Clones were sequenced by immunoSEQ multiplex PCR, and TCRdb holds only the in-frame ones, with some missing. The sample lists 90,000 to 130,000 clones, roughly nine tenths occurring once. The sample consisted of PBMCs. The TCR sequence derives from a woman aged 18-29 years in good health and CMV-seronegative.

The CDR3 region has the DNA TGTGCCAGCAGCGAGACCTTAAGGGGGGGCGGCTATGGCTACACCTTC. It translates to CASSETLRGGGYGYTF. The chain has TRBV7-8 and TRBJ1-2; maybe TRBD1 (6 bases). The germline V gene has CDR1 SGHVS and CDR2 FQNEAQ. The CDR3 is 16 amino acids. With 5 bases removed from V and 4 bases from J, the gap between germline ends came to 20 bases.